A selection of T cell receptor beta chains follows, all from one sample in a study of post-analysis software for immune sequencing data. TCRdb recomputed calls from the PCR reads with MiXCR, one row per CDR3 protein. The sample lists roughly 800,000 distinct CDR3 sequences; just over 45% were seen once. The sequencing sample was made of blood. The receptor source for this set is a girl aged 10 to 17 with multiple sclerosis. Both conserved end residues are part of each CDR3. The D gene is left open where the match is weak. The size field is filled for only some rows; it gives once, few, many or a size class.

J: TRBJ1-2
V: TRBV15
D: TRBD1
size: few
CDR3: CATSTPSTGGGYTF
DNA: TGTGCCACCAGCACCCCCTCCACAGGGGGAGGCTACACCTTC

J: TRBJ1-4
V: TRBV7-9
D: TRBD1
size: .
CDR3: CASSAAGQPIPTNEKLFF
DNA: TGTGCCAGCAGCGCCGCGGGACAGCCGATCCCAACTAATGAAAAACTGTTTTTT

J: TRBJ2-3
V: TRBV18
D: .
size: few
CDR3: CASSPGSDTQYF
DNA: TGTGCCAGCTCACCGGGGTCAGATACGCAGTATTTT

J: TRBJ2-7
V: TRBV18
D: TRBD1
size: .
CDR3: CASSPWSGQGVGYEQYF
DNA: TGTGCCAGTTCACCTTGGAGCGGACAGGGTGTGGGCTACGAGCAGTACTTC

J: TRBJ2-5
V: TRBV7-6
D: TRBD1
size: many
CDR3: CASRHPGYRGEETQYF
DNA: TGTGCCAGCAGACATCCCGGATACAGGGGAGAAGAGACCCAGTACTTC

J: TRBJ2-3
V: TRBV3-1
D: TRBD2
size: .
CDR3: CASSQEGTSGSSTDTQYF
DNA: TGTGCCAGCAGCCAAGAGGGGACTAGCGGGTCTAGCACAGATACGCAGTATTTT

J: TRBJ2-3
V: TRBV7-9
D: .
size: .
CDR3: CASSLRETSTDTQYF
DNA: TGTGCCAGCAGCTTAAGGGAAACCAGCACAGATACGCAGTATTTT

J: TRBJ2-7
V: TRBV11-2
D: .
size: few
CDR3: CASSLGRWGEQYF
DNA: TGTGCCAGCAGCTTAGGTCGGTGGGGGGAGCAGTACTTC

J: TRBJ2-3
V: TRBV12-3/TRBV12-4
D: .
size: few
CDR3: CATRSGASTDTQYF
DNA: TGTGCCACCCGTAGCGGAGCTAGCACAGATACGCAGTATTTT

J: TRBJ2-1
V: TRBV20-1
D: TRBD2
size: few
CDR3: CSARPSGTSGSNEQFF
DNA: TGCAGTGCTAGACCCTCCGGGACTAGCGGGAGCAATGAGCAGTTCTTC

J: TRBJ2-1
V: TRBV3-1
D: .
size: .
CDR3: CASSQDHAGTYNEQFF
DNA: TGTGCCAGCAGCCAAGATCACGCGGGGACCTACAATGAGCAGTTCTTC

J: TRBJ1-2
V: TRBV5-1
D: TRBD1
size: once
CDR3: CASSSRDRGSYGYTF
DNA: TGCGCCAGCAGCTCCCGGGACAGGGGGAGCTATGGCTACACCTTC